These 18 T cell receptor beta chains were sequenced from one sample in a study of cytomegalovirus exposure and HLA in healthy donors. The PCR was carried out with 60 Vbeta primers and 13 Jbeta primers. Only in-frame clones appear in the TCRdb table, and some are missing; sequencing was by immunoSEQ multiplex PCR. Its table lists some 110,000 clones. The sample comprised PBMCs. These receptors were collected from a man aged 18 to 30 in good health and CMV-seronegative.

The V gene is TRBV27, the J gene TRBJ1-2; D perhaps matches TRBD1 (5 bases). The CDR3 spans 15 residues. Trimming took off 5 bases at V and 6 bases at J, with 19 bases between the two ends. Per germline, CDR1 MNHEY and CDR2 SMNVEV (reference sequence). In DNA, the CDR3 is TGTGCCAGCAGTAGGGCCCAGGGAGCGGGGGATGGCTACACCTTC. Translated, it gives CASSRAQGAGDGYTF.

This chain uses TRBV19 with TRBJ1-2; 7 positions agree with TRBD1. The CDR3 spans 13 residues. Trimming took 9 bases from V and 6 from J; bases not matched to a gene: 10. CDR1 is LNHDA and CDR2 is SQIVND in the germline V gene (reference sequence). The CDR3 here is CASLKQGLHGYTF. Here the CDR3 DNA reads TGTGCCAGCCTTAAACAGGGGCTACATGGCTACACCTTC.

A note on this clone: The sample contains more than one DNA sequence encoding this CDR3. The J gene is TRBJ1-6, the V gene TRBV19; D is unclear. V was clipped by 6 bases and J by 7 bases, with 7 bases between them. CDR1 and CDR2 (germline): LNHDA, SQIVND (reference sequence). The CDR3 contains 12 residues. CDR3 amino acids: CASRAPNSPLHF. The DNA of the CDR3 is TGTGCCAGTAGAGCCCCCAATTCACCCCTCCACTTT.

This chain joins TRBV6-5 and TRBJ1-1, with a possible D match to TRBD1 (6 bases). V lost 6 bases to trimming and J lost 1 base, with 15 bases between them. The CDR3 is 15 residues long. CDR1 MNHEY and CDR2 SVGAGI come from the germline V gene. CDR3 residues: CASSWAEGENTEAFF. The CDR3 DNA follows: TGTGCCAGCAGCTGGGCCGAGGGGGAGAACACTGAAGCTTTCTTT.

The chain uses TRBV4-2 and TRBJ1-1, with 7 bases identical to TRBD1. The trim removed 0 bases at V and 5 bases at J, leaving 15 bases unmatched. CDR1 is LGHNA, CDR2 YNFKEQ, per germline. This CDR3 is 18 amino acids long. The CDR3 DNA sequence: TGTGCCAGCAGCCAAGATGGCAGGGGGTACGCACTAGGTACTGAAGCTTTCTTT. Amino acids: CASSQDGRGYALGTEAFF.

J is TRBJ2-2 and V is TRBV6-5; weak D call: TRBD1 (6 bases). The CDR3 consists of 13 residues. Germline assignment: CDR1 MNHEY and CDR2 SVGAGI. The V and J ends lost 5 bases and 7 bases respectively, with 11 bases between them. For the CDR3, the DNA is TGTGCCAGCAGTACAGGGTGGGGCGGGGAGCTGTTTTTT. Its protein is CASSTGWGGELFF.

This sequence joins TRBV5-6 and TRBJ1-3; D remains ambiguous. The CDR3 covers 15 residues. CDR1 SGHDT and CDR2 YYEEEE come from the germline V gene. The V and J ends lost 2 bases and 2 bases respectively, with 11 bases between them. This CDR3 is CASSFEAFPGNTIYF. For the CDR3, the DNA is TGTGCCAGCAGCTTCGAGGCATTTCCTGGAAACACCATATATTTT.

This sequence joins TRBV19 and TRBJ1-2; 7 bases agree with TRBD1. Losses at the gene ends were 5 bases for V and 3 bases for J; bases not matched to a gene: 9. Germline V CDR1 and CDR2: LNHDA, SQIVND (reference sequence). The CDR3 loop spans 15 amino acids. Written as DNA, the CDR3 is TGTGCCAGTAGTCTCCCCGGACAGGAAGACTATGGCTACACCTTC. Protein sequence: CASSLPGQEDYGYTF. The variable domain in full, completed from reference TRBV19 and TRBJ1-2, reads DGGITQSPKYLFRKEGQNVTLSCEQNLNHDAMYWYRQDPGQGLRLIYYSQIVNDFQKGDIAEGYSVSREKKESFPLTVTSAQKNPTAFYLCASSLPGQEDYGYTFGSGTRLTVV.

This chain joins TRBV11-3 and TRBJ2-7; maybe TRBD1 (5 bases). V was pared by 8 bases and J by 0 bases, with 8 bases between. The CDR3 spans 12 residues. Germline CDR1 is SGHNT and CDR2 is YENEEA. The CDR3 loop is CASARDSYEQYF. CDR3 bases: TGTGCCAGCGCCAGGGACTCCTACGAGCAGTACTTC.

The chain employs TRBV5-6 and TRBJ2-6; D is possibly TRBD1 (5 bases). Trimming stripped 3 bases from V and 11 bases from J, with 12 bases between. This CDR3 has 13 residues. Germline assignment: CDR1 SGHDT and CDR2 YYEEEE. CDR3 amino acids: CASSYDSSYVLTF. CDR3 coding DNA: TGTGCCAGCAGCTATGACAGCTCTTACGTCCTGACTTTC.

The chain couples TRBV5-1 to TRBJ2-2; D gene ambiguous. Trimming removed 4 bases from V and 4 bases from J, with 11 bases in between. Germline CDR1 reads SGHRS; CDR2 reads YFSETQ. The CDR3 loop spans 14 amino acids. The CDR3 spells CASSPSVITGELFF. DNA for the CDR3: TGCGCCAGCAGCCCTTCTGTAATCACCGGGGAGCTGTTTTTT.

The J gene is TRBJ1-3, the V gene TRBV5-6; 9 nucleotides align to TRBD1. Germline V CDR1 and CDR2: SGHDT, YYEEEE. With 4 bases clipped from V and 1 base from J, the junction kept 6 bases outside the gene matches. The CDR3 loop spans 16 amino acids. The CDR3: CASSKKQGASGNTIYF. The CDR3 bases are TGTGCCAGCAGCAAGAAACAGGGGGCTTCTGGAAACACCATATATTTT.

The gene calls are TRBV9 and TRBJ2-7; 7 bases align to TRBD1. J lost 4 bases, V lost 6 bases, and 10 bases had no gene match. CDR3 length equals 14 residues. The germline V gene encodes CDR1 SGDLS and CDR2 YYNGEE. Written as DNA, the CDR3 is TGTGCCAGCACCCAGGGACAGATACATTACGAGCAGTACTTC. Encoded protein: CASTQGQIHYEQYF.

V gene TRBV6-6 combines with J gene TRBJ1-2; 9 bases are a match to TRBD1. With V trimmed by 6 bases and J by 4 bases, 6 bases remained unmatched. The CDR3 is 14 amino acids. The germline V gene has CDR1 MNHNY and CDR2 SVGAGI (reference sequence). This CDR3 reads CASRAGQGTYGYTF. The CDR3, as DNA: TGTGCCAGCAGGGCAGGACAGGGGACCTATGGCTACACCTTC.

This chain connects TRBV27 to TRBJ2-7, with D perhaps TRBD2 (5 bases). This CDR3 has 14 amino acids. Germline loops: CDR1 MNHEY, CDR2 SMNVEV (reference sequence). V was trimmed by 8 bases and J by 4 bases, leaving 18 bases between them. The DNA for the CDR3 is TGTGCCAGCCGGCCGGGAATCGCAATTTACGAGCAGTACTTC. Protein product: CASRPGIAIYEQYF.

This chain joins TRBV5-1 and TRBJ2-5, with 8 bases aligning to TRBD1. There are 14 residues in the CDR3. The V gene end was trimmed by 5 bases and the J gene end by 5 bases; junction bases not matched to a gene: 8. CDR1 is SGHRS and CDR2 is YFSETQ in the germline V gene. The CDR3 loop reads CASSHQGAGETQYF. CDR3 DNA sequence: TGCGCCAGCAGTCACCAGGGGGCTGGGGAGACCCAGTACTTC.

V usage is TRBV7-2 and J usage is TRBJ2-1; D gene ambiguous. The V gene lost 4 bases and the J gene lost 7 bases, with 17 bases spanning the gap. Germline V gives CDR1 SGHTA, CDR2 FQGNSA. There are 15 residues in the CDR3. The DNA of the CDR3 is TGTGCCAGCAGCTCCCCGCCCCTTCGCGCGAATGAGCAGTTCTTC. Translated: CASSSPPLRANEQFF.

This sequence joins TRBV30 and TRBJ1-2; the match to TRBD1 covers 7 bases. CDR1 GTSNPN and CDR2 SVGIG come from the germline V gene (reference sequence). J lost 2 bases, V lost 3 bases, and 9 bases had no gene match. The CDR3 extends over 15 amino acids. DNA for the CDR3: TGTGCCTGGAGCCGACGACAGGGCCGAAACTATGGCTACACCTTC. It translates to CAWSRRQGRNYGYTF. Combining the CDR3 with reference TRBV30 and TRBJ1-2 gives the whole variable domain SQTIHQWPATLVQPVGSPLSLECTVEGTSNPNLYWYRQAAGRGLQLLFYSVGIGQISSEVPQNLSASRPQDRQFILSSKKLLLSDSGFYLCAWSRRQGRNYGYTFGSGTRLTVV.